This entry features one T cell receptor (beta chain) sequence. These data originate in a study of blood T cell repertoires in COVID-19. The assay was immunoSEQ multiplex PCR, and TCRdb's table has in-frame clones only and misses some. The sample has fewer than 300,000 clones; approximately 90% are singletons. CDR3 length equals 16 residues. V lost 1 base and J lost 1; bases outside the gene matches: 4. CDR1 is SGHDT and CDR2 is YYEEEE in the germline V gene. This clonotype was obtained from a woman aged 40 to 50 with acute COVID-19. V usage is TRBV5-6 and J usage is TRBJ1-5; TRBD1 agrees at 8 bases. What was sequenced was PBMCs or T cells enriched from blood (not recorded which). The CDR3 DNA reads as TGTGCCAGCAGCTTGTTTGCAGGGGGCAGCAATCAGCCCCAGCATTTT. Amino acids: CASSLFAGGSNQPQHF.